This T cell receptor beta chain was found in a study of tumor-infiltrating lymphocytes in primary liver carcinoma. Points from the study as a whole: Relative to tumor region pairs, the tumor-adjacent and tumor-blood pairs showed overlap that was lower.

Co-extraction yielded RNA and DNA from about 20-30 mg of unsorted bulk tissue. Patients were chronically HBV-infected and treatment-naive. A constant-region primer served to make TCR beta cDNA from roughly 540 ng total RNA. The TCR beta library was amplified through three nested multiplex PCR rounds in a modified ARM-PCR procedure. TCRdb re-derived calls from the multiplex PCR reads in MiXCR, one entry per CDR3 protein. The sample contains approximately 110,000 distinct CDR3 sequences, roughly three fifths of which appear only once. The table lists this clonotype with a few counts. Its specificity is unknown. A much larger clone lies one base from this, so it may be a read error. The TCR sequence derives from a woman in her sixties with primary liver carcinoma and hepatitis B virus infection. The source material was liver tumor tissue from sampling region 1. Subset noted: tumor region T1, superior pole.

Written as DNA, the CDR3 is TGTGCCAGCAGTTCACCCGGGACTAGCGGGGAGGCCCAGTACTTC. This codes for CASSSPGTSGEAQYF. The V gene is TRBV6-6, the J gene TRBJ2-5; 13 nucleotides agree with TRBD2. This CDR3 comprises 15 residues. Germline values: CDR1 MNHNY, CDR2 SVGAGI (reference sequence). Trimming removed 4 bases from V and 9 bases from J; junction bases left unmatched: 8.